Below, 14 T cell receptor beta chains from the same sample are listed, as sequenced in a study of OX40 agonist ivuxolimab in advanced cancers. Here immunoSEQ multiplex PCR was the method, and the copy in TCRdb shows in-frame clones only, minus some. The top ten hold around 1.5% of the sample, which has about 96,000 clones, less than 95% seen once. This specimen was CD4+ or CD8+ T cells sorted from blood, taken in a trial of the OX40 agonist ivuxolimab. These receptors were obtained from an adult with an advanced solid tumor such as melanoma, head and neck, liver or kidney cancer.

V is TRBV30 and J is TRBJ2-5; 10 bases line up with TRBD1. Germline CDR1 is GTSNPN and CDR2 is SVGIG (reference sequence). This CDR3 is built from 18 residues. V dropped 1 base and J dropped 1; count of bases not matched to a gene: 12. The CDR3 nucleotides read TGTGCCTGGAGTGGACGATTTGGACAGGGGGGGGCCCAAGAGACCCAGTACTTC. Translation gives CAWSGRFGQGGAQETQYF.

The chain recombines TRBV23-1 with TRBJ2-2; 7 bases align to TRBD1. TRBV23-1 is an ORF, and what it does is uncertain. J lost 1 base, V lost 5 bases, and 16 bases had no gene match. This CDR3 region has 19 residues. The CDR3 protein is CASSLIQRQGPRNTGELFF. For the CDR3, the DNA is TGCGCCAGCAGTTTAATCCAGCGACAGGGACCGAGGAACACCGGGGAGCTGTTTTTT.

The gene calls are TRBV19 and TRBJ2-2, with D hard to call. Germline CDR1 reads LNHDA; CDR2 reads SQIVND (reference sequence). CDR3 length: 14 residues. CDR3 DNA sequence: TGTACCCCGGTAGTCACTAAGAACACCGGGGAGCTGTTTTTT. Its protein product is CTPVVTKNTGELFF.

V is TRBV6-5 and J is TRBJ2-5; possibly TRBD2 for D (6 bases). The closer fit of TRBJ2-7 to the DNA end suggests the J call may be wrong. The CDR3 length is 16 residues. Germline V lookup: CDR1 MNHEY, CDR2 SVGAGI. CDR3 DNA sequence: TGTGCCAGCAGTTACTCCCCCATGGGGGGAAGCTACGAGCAGTACTTC. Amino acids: CASSYSPMGGSYEQYF.

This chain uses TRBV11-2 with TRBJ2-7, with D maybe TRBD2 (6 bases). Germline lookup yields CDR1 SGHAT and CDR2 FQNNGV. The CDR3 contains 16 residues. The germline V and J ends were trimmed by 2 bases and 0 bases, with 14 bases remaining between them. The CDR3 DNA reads TGTGCCAGCAGCTTACCGGACTACCGGAGCTCCTACGAGCAGTACTTC. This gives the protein CASSLPDYRSSYEQYF. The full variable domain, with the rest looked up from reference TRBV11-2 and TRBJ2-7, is EAGVAQSPRYKIIEKRQSVAFWCNPISGHATLYWYQQILGQGPKLLIQFQNNGVVDDSQLPKDRFSAERLKGVDSTLKIQPAKLEDSAVYLCASSLPDYRSSYEQYFGPGTRLTVT.

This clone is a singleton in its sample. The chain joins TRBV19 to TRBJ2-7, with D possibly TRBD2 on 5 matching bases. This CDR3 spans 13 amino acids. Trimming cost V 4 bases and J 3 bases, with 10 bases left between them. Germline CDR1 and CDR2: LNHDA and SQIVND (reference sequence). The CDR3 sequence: CASSTTSIYEQYF. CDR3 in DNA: TGTGCCAGTAGTACCACTAGTATCTACGAGCAGTACTTC.

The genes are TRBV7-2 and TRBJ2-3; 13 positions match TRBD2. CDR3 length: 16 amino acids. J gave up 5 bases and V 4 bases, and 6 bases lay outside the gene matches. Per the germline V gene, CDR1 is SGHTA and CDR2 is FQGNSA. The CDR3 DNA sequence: TGTGCCAGCAGCTGGGGGACTAGCGGGACGGAAGATACGCAGTATTTT. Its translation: CASSWGTSGTEDTQYF.

The DNA for the CDR3 is TGTGCCAGCAGCTTAAGTCTCGAAACTGAAGCTTTCTTT. It translates to CASSLSLETEAFF. The rearrangement links TRBV7-8 to TRBJ1-1; D is unclear. CDR1 is SGHVS, CDR2 FQNEAQ, per germline. The ends were cut back, 2 bases at V and 5 bases at J, with 9 bases in the middle. The CDR3 is 13 amino acids.

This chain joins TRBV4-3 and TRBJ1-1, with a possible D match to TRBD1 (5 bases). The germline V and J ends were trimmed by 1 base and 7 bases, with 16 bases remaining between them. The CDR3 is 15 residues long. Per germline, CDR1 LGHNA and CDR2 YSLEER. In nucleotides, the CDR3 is TGCGCCAGCAGCCAAGGGAGGGGCAGGGCAGGTGAAGCTTTCTTT. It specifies CASSQGRGRAGEAFF.

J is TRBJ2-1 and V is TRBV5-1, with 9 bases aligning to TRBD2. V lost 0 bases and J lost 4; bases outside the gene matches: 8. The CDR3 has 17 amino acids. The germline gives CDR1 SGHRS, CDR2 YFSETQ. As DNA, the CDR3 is TGCGCCAGCAGCTTGGCTAGCGGGACAAGGGGTTACAATGAGCAGTTCTTC. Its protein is CASSLASGTRGYNEQFF. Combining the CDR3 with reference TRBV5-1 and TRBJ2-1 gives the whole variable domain KAGVTQTPRYLIKTRGQQVTLSCSPISGHRSVSWYQQTPGQGLQFLFEYFSETQRNKGNFPGRFSGRQFSNSRSEMNVSTLELGDSALYLCASSLASGTRGYNEQFFGPGTRLTVL.

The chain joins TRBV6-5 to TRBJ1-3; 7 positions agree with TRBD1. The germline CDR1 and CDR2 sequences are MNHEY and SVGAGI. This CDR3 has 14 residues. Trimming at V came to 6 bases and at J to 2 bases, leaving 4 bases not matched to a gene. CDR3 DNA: TGTGCCAGCAGGTCGACAGGGCCTGGAAACACCATATATTTT. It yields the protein CASRSTGPGNTIYF.

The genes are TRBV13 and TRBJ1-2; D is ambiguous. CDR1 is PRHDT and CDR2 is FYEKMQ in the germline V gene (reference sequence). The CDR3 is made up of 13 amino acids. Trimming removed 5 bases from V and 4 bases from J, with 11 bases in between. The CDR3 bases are TGTGCCAGCAGCGCACCCAACTTCTATGGCTACACCTTC. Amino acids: CASSAPNFYGYTF.

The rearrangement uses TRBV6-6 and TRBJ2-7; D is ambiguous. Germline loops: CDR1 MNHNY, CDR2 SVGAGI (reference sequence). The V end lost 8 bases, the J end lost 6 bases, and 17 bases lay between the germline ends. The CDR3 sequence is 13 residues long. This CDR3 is CASWAHLRSEQYF. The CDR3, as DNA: TGTGCCAGCTGGGCCCACCTCCGGAGCGAGCAGTACTTC.

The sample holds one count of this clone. This CDR3 reads CASSDGTSFYEQYF. The CDR3 DNA reads as TGCGCCAGCAGCGATGGTACCAGCTTCTACGAGCAGTACTTC. V usage is TRBV5-1 and J usage is TRBJ2-7; D not certain. Per germline, CDR1 SGHRS and CDR2 YFSETQ. The CDR3 has 14 residues. V lost 4 bases, J lost 3 bases, and 14 bases lay in between.